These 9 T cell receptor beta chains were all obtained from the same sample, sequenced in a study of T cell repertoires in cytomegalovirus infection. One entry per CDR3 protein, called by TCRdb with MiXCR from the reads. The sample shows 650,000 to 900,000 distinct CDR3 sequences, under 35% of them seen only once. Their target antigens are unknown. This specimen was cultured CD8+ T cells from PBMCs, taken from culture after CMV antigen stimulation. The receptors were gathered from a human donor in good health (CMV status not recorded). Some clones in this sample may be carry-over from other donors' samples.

CDR3 region: CASSLRTRIETQYF. CDR3 bases: TGTGCCAGCAGTTTAAGGACTAGGATTGAGACCCAGTACTTC. This chain uses TRBV12-3 or TRBV12-4 with TRBJ2-5; TRBD2 matches 7 bases. The CDR3 is made up of 14 amino acids. V lost 2 bases and J lost 5; bases outside the gene matches: 5.

This chain's CDR3 is CASSVGTGLTGELFF. CDR3 coding DNA: TGTGCCAGCAGTGTAGGGACAGGGCTCACCGGGGAGCTGTTTTTT. The chain couples TRBV27 to TRBJ2-2, with 9 bases aligning to TRBD1. The CDR3 consists of 15 residues. The germline CDR1 and CDR2 sequences are MNHEY and SMNVEV (reference sequence). V lost 5 bases and J lost 4; bases outside the gene matches: 5.

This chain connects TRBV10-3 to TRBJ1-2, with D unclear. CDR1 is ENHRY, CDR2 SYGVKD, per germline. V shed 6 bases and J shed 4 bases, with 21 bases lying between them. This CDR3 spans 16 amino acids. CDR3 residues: CAIRIFFEGSPYGYTF. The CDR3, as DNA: TGTGCCATCAGGATTTTCTTTGAGGGATCTCCCTATGGCTACACCTTC.

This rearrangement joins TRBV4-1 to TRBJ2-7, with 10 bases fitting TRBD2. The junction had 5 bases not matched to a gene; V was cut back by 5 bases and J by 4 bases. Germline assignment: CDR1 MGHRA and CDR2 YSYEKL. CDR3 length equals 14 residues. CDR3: CASSKSSGGYEQYV. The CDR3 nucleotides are TGCGCCAGCAGCAAATCTAGCGGGGGTTACGAGCAGTACGTC.

This chain's CDR3 is CSVEGERLAGDLSNEQFF. The DNA of the CDR3 is TGCAGCGTTGAAGGGGAGAGACTAGCGGGGGATTTATCTAATGAGCAGTTCTTC. This chain connects TRBV29-1 to TRBJ2-1, with 12 bases aligning to TRBD2. This CDR3 region has 18 residues. Germline CDR1 SQVTM, CDR2 ANQGSEA. With 1 base clipped from V and 7 bases from J, the junction kept 14 bases outside the gene matches.

Here the CDR3 DNA reads TGCAGCTCAGGGAGCGGCACCTACAATGAGCAGTTCTTC. This gives the protein CSSGSGTYNEQFF. The chain combines TRBV20-1 with TRBJ2-1, with D perhaps assigned TRBD1 or TRBD2 (5 bases each). The CDR3 has 13 residues. Per germline, CDR1 DFQATT and CDR2 SNEGSKA (reference sequence).

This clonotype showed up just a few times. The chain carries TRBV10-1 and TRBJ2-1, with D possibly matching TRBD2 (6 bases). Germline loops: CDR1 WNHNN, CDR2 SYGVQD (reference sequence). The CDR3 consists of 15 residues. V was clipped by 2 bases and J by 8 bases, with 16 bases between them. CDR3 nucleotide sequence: TGCGCCAGCAGTGAGCGAAGACTAGTACCACATGAGCAGTTCTTC. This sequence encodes CASSERRLVPHEQFF.

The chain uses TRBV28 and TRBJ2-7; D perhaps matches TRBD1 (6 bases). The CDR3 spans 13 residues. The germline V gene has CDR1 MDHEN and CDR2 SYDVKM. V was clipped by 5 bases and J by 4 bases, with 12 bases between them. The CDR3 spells CASSDFDRYEQYV. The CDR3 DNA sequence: TGTGCCAGCAGTGATTTCGACAGGTACGAGCAGTACGTC.

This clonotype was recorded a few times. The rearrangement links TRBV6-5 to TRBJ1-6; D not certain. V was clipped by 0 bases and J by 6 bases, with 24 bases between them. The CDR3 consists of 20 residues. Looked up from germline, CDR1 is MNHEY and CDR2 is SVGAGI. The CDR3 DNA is TGTGCCAGCAGTTACTCGACGAGGGCAGACGGATCCATCGGTAATTCACCCCTCCACTTT. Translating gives CASSYSTRADGSIGNSPLHF.